Listed below are T cell receptor beta chains from one sample, sequenced in a study of T-cell reconstitution after alpha-beta-depleted transplantation in children. TCRdb called the PCR reads again in MiXCR, with one record for every CDR3 protein. The sample shows some 830,000 distinct CDR3 sequences, about 16% of them seen only once. Sequenced here: PBMCs, mostly from graft donor cells, sampled 360 days after TCRalphabeta/CD19-depleted stem cell transplant. Every receptor here comes from a male patient aged 5 to 17 who had a stem cell transplant for acute lymphoblastic leukemia, so the T cells may come from the graft donor. Both conserved end residues are part of each CDR3. Fields, in order: CDR3 length, J gene, clone size, V gene, D gene, CDR3 DNA, CDR3 protein. D genes are given only for firm matches. Not every row has a clone size; where given, it reads once, few, many or a size class.

15	TRBJ2-7	NA	TRBV6-1	TRBD1	TGTGCCAGCAGCCAAAACCCCTGGGACAGCTACGAGCAGTACTTC	CASSQNPWDSYEQYF
15	TRBJ2-5	NA	TRBV12-3/TRBV12-4	TRBD1	TGTGCCAGCAGCCCGGGACAGGGGTACCAAGAGACCCAGTACTTC	CASSPGQGYQETQYF
13	TRBJ2-3	NA	TRBV2	NA	TGTGCCAGCAGTACGAGGGGCTCAGATACGCAGTATTTT	CASSTRGSDTQYF
16	TRBJ2-1	NA	TRBV7-3	TRBD1	TGTGCCAGCAGCCCCGGACAGGGGAAAAATCGAAATGAGCAGTTCTTC	CASSPGQGKNRNEQFF
12	TRBJ2-7	few	TRBV18	NA	TGTGCCAGCTCTGACAAGAACTACGAGCAGTACTTC	CASSDKNYEQYF
21	TRBJ2-5	NA	TRBV21-1	NA	TGTGCCAGCAGCACCGACAGGGGGCGCGAGTTTGGGAGGAATGGGGGAGAGACCCAGTACTTC	CASSTDRGREFGRNGGETQYF
14	TRBJ2-1	NA	TRBV12-3/TRBV12-4	TRBD2	TGTGCCAGCGTGCAGCTAGCGGCCTACAATGAGCAGTTCTTC	CASVQLAAYNEQFF
16	TRBJ2-7	NA	TRBV7-2	TRBD2	TGTGCCAGCAGCTTAGGGGGGACTAGTACTTTCTACGAGCAGTACTTC	CASSLGGTSTFYEQYF
15	TRBJ2-1	NA	TRBV7-3	TRBD2	TGTGCCAGCAGCTTCGCCGCGGGAGTGGACAATGAGCAGTTCTTC	CASSFAAGVDNEQFF
15	TRBJ2-1	few	TRBV5-1	TRBD2	TGCGCCAGCAGCTTGGCGTCTAGCGGGAGCAATGAGCAGTTCTTC	CASSLASSGSNEQFF
15	TRBJ2-1	NA	TRBV24-1	TRBD1	TGTGCCACCAGCAAGACAGGGGTTACGAACAATGAGCAGTTCTTC	CATSKTGVTNNEQFF
18	TRBJ2-2	once	TRBV7-3	TRBD1	TGTGCCAGCAGCCCCCGGACAGGGTGGGTGACGAACACCGGGGAGCTGTTTTTT	CASSPRTGWVTNTGELFF
15	TRBJ2-5	few	TRBV11-2	NA	TGTGCCAGCAGCTTCGGTAGACGGATGCAAGAGACCCAGTACTTC	CASSFGRRMQETQYF
15	TRBJ1-3	NA	TRBV4-1	NA	TGCGCCAGCAGCCACCCGCAGATCTCTGGAAACACCATATATTTT	CASSHPQISGNTIYF
15	TRBJ2-7	NA	TRBV7-2	NA	TGTGCCAGCAGCTTTGCCAGCAGGGGGGTTTCTGTGCAGTACTTC	CASSFASRGVSVQYF
15	TRBJ2-7	few	TRBV5-1	TRBD2	TGCGCCAGCGGATCGTTAGCGGGAGAACACTACGAGCAGTACTTC	CASGSLAGEHYEQYF
15	TRBJ1-1	NA	TRBV20-1	NA	TGCAGTGCTAGAGGGACAACCGGGATAAACACTGAAGCTTTCTTT	CSARGTTGINTEAFF
17	TRBJ2-7	few	TRBV15	TRBD2	TGTGCCACCGCAACTAGCGGGGTAATAGAGCGGTCTACTGAGCAGTACTTC	CATATSGVIERSTEQYF
13	TRBJ2-3	many	TRBV13	NA	TGTGCCAGCAGCTTAGGCCCGGGGGATACGCAGTATTTT	CASSLGPGDTQYF
16	TRBJ2-5	many	TRBV5-1	TRBD2	TGCGCCAGCAGCTTGCTGTCTAGCGGGAGCCAAGAGACCCAGTACTTC	CASSLLSSGSQETQYF
14	TRBJ2-1	few	TRBV24-1	TRBD2	TGTGCCACCAGAGGGACTAGCGGGGTTAGTATGCAGTTCTTC	CATRGTSGVSMQFF
18	TRBJ1-5	few	TRBV6-5	TRBD1	TGTGCCAGCAGTTACGAGACCCCGGGACAGGGTAGCAATCAGCCCCAGCATTTT	CASSYETPGQGSNQPQHF
14	TRBJ2-1	NA	TRBV2	NA	TGTGCCAGCAGTGGTAGCGAGAGTCTCAATGAGCAGTTCTTC	CASSGSESLNEQFF
13	TRBJ2-3	many	TRBV9	TRBD1	TGTGCCAGCAGCACGCGACAGGGAGATACGCAGTATTTT	CASSTRQGDTQYF
15	TRBJ2-7	NA	TRBV27	TRBD1	TGTGCCAGCAGTATCCGGGACAGGGCTCTCTACGAGCAGTACTTC	CASSIRDRALYEQYF
14	TRBJ2-3	few	TRBV20-1	TRBD2	TGCAGTGCTATCCGGGAGGGCCCCACAGATACGCAGTATTTT	CSAIREGPTDTQYF
13	TRBJ2-4	few	TRBV7-2	TRBD1	TGTGCCAGCAGCTTCCCGGGACAGGTGGTTCCGTACTTC	CASSFPGQVVPYF
12	TRBJ2-7	NA	TRBV29-1	NA	TGCAGCGTTGCCCCCACCAAATACGAGCAGTACTTC	CSVAPTKYEQYF
12	TRBJ1-5	few	TRBV27	NA	TGTGCCAGCGGCCAGATCAATCAGCCCCAGCATTTT	CASGQINQPQHF
17	TRBJ2-2	NA	TRBV24-1	NA	TGTGCCACCAGTGACCTGACTAGGAGGCAAGGGGCCGGGGAGCTGTTTTTT	CATSDLTRRQGAGELFF
13	TRBJ2-1	NA	TRBV7-9	NA	TGTGCCAGCAGCTTAGAGATGGGCAATGAGCAGTTCTTC	CASSLEMGNEQFF
15	TRBJ2-2	few	TRBV7-2	NA	TGTGCCAGCAGCTTAGTCAGGATGGGCACCGGGGAGCTGTTTTTT	CASSLVRMGTGELFF
13	TRBJ2-1	NA	TRBV7-9	NA	TGTGCCAGCAGCTTAGCGGGGGCTAGTGAGCAGTTCTTC	CASSLAGASEQFF
21	TRBJ2-3	NA	TRBV2	TRBD2	TGTGCCAGCAGCGAAGGAATGTGGGTGAGCGGGAGAGTTTCTAGCACAGATACGCAGTATTTT	CASSEGMWVSGRVSSTDTQYF
14	TRBJ2-7	few	TRBV5-5	NA	TGTGCCAGCAGATTCGTGGGGGGCTCCTACGAGCAGTACTTC	CASRFVGGSYEQYF
19	TRBJ2-7	NA	TRBV27	TRBD2	TGTGCCAGCAGTTTCCCCGGGACTAGCGGGAGTGGGAGGGACTACGAGCAGTACTTC	CASSFPGTSGSGRDYEQYF
17	TRBJ1-1	NA	TRBV5-5	NA	TGTGCCAGCAGCTTGGTCGTGGGGGCGGGGGTGAACACTGAAGCTTTCTTT	CASSLVVGAGVNTEAFF
14	TRBJ2-5	few	TRBV2	NA	TGTGCCAGCAGTGAAGCGGGGATACTGGAGACCCAGTACTTC	CASSEAGILETQYF
13	TRBJ2-7	NA	TRBV20-1	TRBD2	TGCAGTCCCGTCGCGGGAGGGCCCCACGAGCAGTACTTC	CSPVAGGPHEQYF
14	TRBJ1-4	few	TRBV5-1	TRBD1	TGCGCCAGCAGCTACCCCGGGACAGGGGAAAAACTGTTTTTT	CASSYPGTGEKLFF
16	TRBJ2-1	NA	TRBV9	TRBD2	TGTGCCAGCAGCGCCGTAGCGGGAGGGATAGGCAATGAGCAGTTCTTC	CASSAVAGGIGNEQFF
15	TRBJ1-1	NA	TRBV7-9	TRBD1	TGTGCCAGCAGCTTCCCCACAGGGGGTTTCACTGAAGCTTTCTTT	CASSFPTGGFTEAFF
13	TRBJ2-2	NA	TRBV6-4	NA	TGTGCCAGCAGTGCACTATCCACCGGGGAGCTGTTTTTT	CASSALSTGELFF
16	TRBJ2-7	many	TRBV4-1	NA	TGCGCCAGCAGCCACGGCACGGGACGGGGGTCCTACGAGCAGTACTTC	CASSHGTGRGSYEQYF
13	TRBJ1-1	NA	TRBV19	NA	TGTGCCAGTATAACAGACTTGAACACTGAAGCTTTCTTT	CASITDLNTEAFF
15	TRBJ2-1	NA	TRBV2	NA	TGTGCCAGCAGTGAAATCGGGGGAACCTACAATGAGCAGTTCTTC	CASSEIGGTYNEQFF
13	TRBJ2-4	NA	TRBV29-1	NA	TGCAGCGTTGAAGACTACAGGTTAAACATTCAGTACTTC	CSVEDYRLNIQYF
15	TRBJ2-1	few	TRBV11-2	TRBD2	TGTGCCAGCAGCTTAAAGGGACTAGCAAAGAATGAGCAGTTCTTC	CASSLKGLAKNEQFF
11	TRBJ2-4	many	TRBV21-1	NA	TGTGCCAGCAGCAAAGGGACAGATCAGTACTTC	CASSKGTDQYF
17	TRBJ2-3	few	TRBV9	NA	TGTGCCAGCAGCGTAGTGGCAGGGGCCCCCCACACAGATACGCAGTATTTT	CASSVVAGAPHTDTQYF
16	TRBJ2-5	few	TRBV4-1	TRBD2	TGCGCCAGCAGCCAAGATTTGGGAGCGGGAGGGGAGACCCAGTACTTC	CASSQDLGAGGETQYF
13	TRBJ2-7	NA	TRBV2	TRBD1	TGTGCCAGCAGTGAGGTGACAGGGTTCGAGCAGTACTTC	CASSEVTGFEQYF
15	TRBJ2-5	NA	TRBV12-3/TRBV12-4	NA	TGTGCCAGCAGGCCTACGGGACATTTAAAAGAGACCCAGTACTTC	CASRPTGHLKETQYF
14	TRBJ2-1	many	TRBV10-1	TRBD2	TGCGCCAGCAGTGCCATAGCGGGATACAATGAGCAGTTCTTC	CASSAIAGYNEQFF
15	TRBJ2-1	NA	TRBV9	NA	TGTGCCAGCAGCGTAGGGGGGGATCCTAGTAATGAGCAGTTCTTC	CASSVGGDPSNEQFF